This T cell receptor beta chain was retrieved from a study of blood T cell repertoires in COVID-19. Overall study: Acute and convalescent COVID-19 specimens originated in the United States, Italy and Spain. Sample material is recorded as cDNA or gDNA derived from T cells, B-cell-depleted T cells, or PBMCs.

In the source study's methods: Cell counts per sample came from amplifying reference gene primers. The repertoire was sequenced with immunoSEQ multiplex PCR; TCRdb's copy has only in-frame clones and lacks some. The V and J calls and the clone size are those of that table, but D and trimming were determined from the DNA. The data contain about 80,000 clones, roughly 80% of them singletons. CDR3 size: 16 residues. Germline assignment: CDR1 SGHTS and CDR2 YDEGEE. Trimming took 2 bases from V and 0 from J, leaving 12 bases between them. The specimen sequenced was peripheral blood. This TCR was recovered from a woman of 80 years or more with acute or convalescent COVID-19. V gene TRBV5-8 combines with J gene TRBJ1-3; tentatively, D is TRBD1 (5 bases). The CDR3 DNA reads TGTGCCAGCAGCTTAGCACAGGCCAGCTCTGGAAACACCATATATTTT. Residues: CASSLAQASSGNTIYF.